The rows below give T cell receptor beta chains drawn from one sample of a study of beta chain features in type 1 diabetes. The assay was immunoSEQ multiplex PCR, and TCRdb's table has in-frame clones only and misses some. The repertoire holds 400,000 or so clones, with around an eighth as singletons. Sample: naive CD4+ T cells from blood. Source of these receptors: a woman aged 18-30 years with type 1 diabetes. Each CDR3 is given with its conserved first and last residue. A D gene is named only where the DNA matches it firmly. Size values are once, few and many counts, or a class for expanded clones, and some rows have none.

V: TRBV5-6
D: TRBD2
size: few
J: TRBJ2-1
DNA: TGTGCCAGCGGTGGGAGGGGCAGGGATGAGCAGTTCTTC
CDR3: CASGGRGRDEQFF

V: TRBV7-9
D: .
size: few
J: TRBJ1-2
DNA: TGTGCCAGCAGCGGCTCCGGACAAGGCTATGGCTACACCTTC
CDR3: CASSGSGQGYGYTF

V: TRBV15
D: TRBD2
size: .
J: TRBJ2-5
DNA: TGTGCCACCCACAGGGCTAGCGGGGGTGGTGAGACCCAGTACTTC
CDR3: CATHRASGGGETQYF

V: TRBV6-5
D: TRBD1
size: few
J: TRBJ2-7
DNA: TGTGCCAGCAGTCTCGGGACAGGCCGCAAGGAGCAGTACTTC
CDR3: CASSLGTGRKEQYF

V: TRBV19
D: .
size: few
J: TRBJ2-1
DNA: TGTGCCAGTAGTACATCCGGGACAAGATACAATGAGCAGTTCTTC
CDR3: CASSTSGTRYNEQFF

V: TRBV9
D: TRBD2
size: few
J: TRBJ2-7
DNA: TGTGCCAGCAGCCCGGGACTAGCCGACCACTACGAGCAGTACTTC
CDR3: CASSPGLADHYEQYF

V: TRBV23-1
D: TRBD2
size: .
J: TRBJ2-5
DNA: TGCGCCAGCAGTCAATCGCTAGCGGGAGGTCTCCAAGAGACCCAGTACTTC
CDR3: CASSQSLAGGLQETQYF

V: TRBV5-4
D: .
size: .
J: TRBJ2-5
DNA: TGTGCCAGCAGCTCTCCCATACAGGGAAGGGGGGAGACCCAGTACTTC
CDR3: CASSSPIQGRGETQYF

V: TRBV27
D: TRBD1
size: .
J: TRBJ1-2
DNA: TGTGCCAGCAGTCTCAGCGGGACAGGCTCTTACTATGGCTACACCTTC
CDR3: CASSLSGTGSYYGYTF

V: TRBV4-3
D: .
size: .
J: TRBJ2-7
DNA: TGCGCCAGCAGCCAAGCATTGGCCAGCTACGAGCAGTACTTC
CDR3: CASSQALASYEQYF

V: TRBV18
D: TRBD1
size: few
J: TRBJ2-5
DNA: TGTGCCAGCTCACCAAGGGACAGAACTAACTCGTACTTC
CDR3: CASSPRDRTNSYF

V: TRBV6-5
D: TRBD2
size: .
J: TRBJ2-1
DNA: TGTGCCAGCAGTTACACCTCATTAGCGGGAGGGGAGTTCTTC
CDR3: CASSYTSLAGGEFF

V: TRBV27
D: .
size: .
J: TRBJ1-2
DNA: TGTGCCAGCACTCACCCGGCCAGGGTCATCTATGGCTACACCTTC
CDR3: CASTHPARVIYGYTF

V: TRBV2
D: .
size: few
J: TRBJ1-5
DNA: TGTGCCAGCAGTGGAGGGAGGAATCAGCCCCAGCATTTT
CDR3: CASSGGRNQPQHF

V: TRBV15
D: .
size: .
J: TRBJ1-2
DNA: TGTGCCACCAGCAGAGGGGGCGGCCACTATGGCTACACCTTC
CDR3: CATSRGGGHYGYTF

V: TRBV4-3
D: TRBD1
size: .
J: TRBJ1-5
DNA: TGCGCCAGCAGCCTAGGACAGGGGGTTGGTCAGCCCCAGCATTTT
CDR3: CASSLGQGVGQPQHF

V: TRBV6-5
D: .
size: .
J: TRBJ2-2
DNA: TGTGCCAGCAGTTACGGGGGGGCTTCCACCGGGGAGCTGTTTTTT
CDR3: CASSYGGASTGELFF

V: TRBV4-3
D: .
size: few
J: TRBJ2-7
DNA: TGCGCCAGCAGCCAAGACAAGTCCTACGAGCAGTACTTC
CDR3: CASSQDKSYEQYF

V: TRBV18
D: .
size: .
J: TRBJ1-2
DNA: TGTGCCAGCTCACAGTCGGGGGAAAATGGCTACACCTTC
CDR3: CASSQSGENGYTF

V: TRBV2
D: TRBD1
size: few
J: TRBJ2-5
DNA: TGTGCCAAGGATAAAGGGACAGCCCAAGAGACCCAGTACTTC
CDR3: CAKDKGTAQETQYF

V: TRBV10-3
D: .
size: .
J: TRBJ2-5
DNA: TGTGCCATCAGTGAGTTGGACACCCGAGGACAAGAGACCCAGTACTTC
CDR3: CAISELDTRGQETQYF

V: TRBV19
D: TRBD1
size: .
J: TRBJ1-2
DNA: TGTGCCACCAGGGACAGCCCAAACTATGGCTACACCTTC
CDR3: CATRDSPNYGYTF

V: TRBV25-1
D: TRBD1
size: .
J: TRBJ2-1
DNA: TGTGCCAGCATGTGGGACAGGTACAATGAGCAGTTCTTC
CDR3: CASMWDRYNEQFF

V: TRBV2
D: TRBD1
size: few
J: TRBJ1-5
DNA: TGTGCCAGCAGTGAATTGGGCAGGGGGAGACAGCCCCAGCATTTT
CDR3: CASSELGRGRQPQHF

V: TRBV19
D: .
size: few
J: TRBJ1-2
DNA: TGTGCCAGTAGTAAGAGCGCTAACTATGGCTACACCTTC
CDR3: CASSKSANYGYTF

V: TRBV15
D: .
size: .
J: TRBJ1-6
DNA: TGTGCCACCAGCAGAGCCTATGGAGGGCAGATATCGCGGCTCCACTTT
CDR3: CATSRAYGGQISRLHF

V: TRBV7-2
D: TRBD2
size: few
J: TRBJ2-3
DNA: TGTGCCAGCAGCTTAGCGGCGCGGGGGGGAGATACGCAGTATTTT
CDR3: CASSLAARGGDTQYF

V: TRBV28
D: .
size: few
J: TRBJ2-7
DNA: TGTGCCAGCAGTTTATTCGGGTCGGCGGGGAGAGGTGAGCAGTACTTC
CDR3: CASSLFGSAGRGEQYF

V: TRBV5-4
D: .
size: few
J: TRBJ2-1
DNA: TGTGCCAGCAGCCCGCCGGGACTTTACAATGAGCAGTTCTTC
CDR3: CASSPPGLYNEQFF

V: TRBV7-9
D: TRBD1
size: few
J: TRBJ2-3
DNA: TGTGCCAGCAGCTTAGCGACGACAGGGAATACGCAGTATTTT
CDR3: CASSLATTGNTQYF

V: TRBV9
D: .
size: .
J: TRBJ2-5
DNA: TGTGCCAGCAGCCTATCCCCAGACTACCAAGAGACCCAGTACTTC
CDR3: CASSLSPDYQETQYF

V: TRBV9
D: TRBD1
size: few
J: TRBJ2-2
DNA: TGTGCCAGCAGCGTAGGGGCAGGGGGCGCCGACACCGGGGAGCTGTTTTTT
CDR3: CASSVGAGGADTGELFF

V: TRBV10-3
D: .
size: .
J: TRBJ2-5
DNA: TGTGCCATCAGTGAGTCGCGTCAAGGAGGGGAGACCCAGTACTTC
CDR3: CAISESRQGGETQYF

V: TRBV4-3
D: TRBD2
size: few
J: TRBJ2-1
DNA: TGCGCCAGCAGCCCCCTCGGAGGCGGGGGGCATGAGCAGTTCTTC
CDR3: CASSPLGGGGHEQFF

V: TRBV7-2
D: .
size: few
J: TRBJ2-7
DNA: TGTGCCAGCAGCCCCCGCGGAAGGTACGAGCAGTACTTC
CDR3: CASSPRGRYEQYF

V: TRBV18
D: .
size: .
J: TRBJ2-4
DNA: TGTGCCAGCTCGGGGGGACAGCGCCAAAACATTCAGTACTTC
CDR3: CASSGGQRQNIQYF

V: TRBV20-1
D: .
size: few
J: TRBJ1-1
DNA: TGCAGCCCTAGCCCTGAAGCTTTCTTT
CDR3: CSPSPEAFF

V: TRBV5-4
D: .
size: few
J: TRBJ2-7
DNA: TGTGCCAGCAGCTTGCAGGGTACCCCCTACGAGCAGTACTTC
CDR3: CASSLQGTPYEQYF

V: TRBV7-2
D: .
size: few
J: TRBJ2-2
DNA: TGTGCCAGCAGCTTAAGTCCCCCGGGGACCGGGGAGCTGTTTTTT
CDR3: CASSLSPPGTGELFF

V: TRBV30
D: .
size: .
J: TRBJ1-4
DNA: TGTGCCTTGGACAAAGCAACTAATGAAAAACTGTTTTTT
CDR3: CALDKATNEKLFF

V: TRBV18
D: TRBD2
size: .
J: TRBJ2-1
DNA: TGTGCCAGCTCCCAAGGGACTAGCGGGAAGAGTGAGCAGTTCTTC
CDR3: CASSQGTSGKSEQFF

V: TRBV28
D: .
size: few
J: TRBJ1-1
DNA: TGTGCCAGCAGGTTAGACAGACACACTGAAGCTTTCTTT
CDR3: CASRLDRHTEAFF

V: TRBV25-1
D: .
size: .
J: TRBJ2-3
DNA: TGTGCCAGCATTGCGGGGACCCCAGATACGCAGTATTTT
CDR3: CASIAGTPDTQYF

V: TRBV27
D: .
size: .
J: TRBJ1-1
DNA: TGTGCCAGCAGCCGCCGGGTAAGGGGATGGAGCACTGAAGCTTTCTTT
CDR3: CASSRRVRGWSTEAFF

V: TRBV4-1
D: TRBD2
size: few
J: TRBJ2-3
DNA: TGCGCCAGCAGCCAAGACGGGCTAGCGGGAGGAAGGACAGATACGCAGTATTTT
CDR3: CASSQDGLAGGRTDTQYF

V: TRBV29-1
D: .
size: .
J: TRBJ1-2
DNA: TGCAGCGTTGCTATCAGTCGGCAGGGCGGCTACACCTTC
CDR3: CSVAISRQGGYTF

V: TRBV5-1
D: .
size: .
J: TRBJ1-2
DNA: TGCGCCAGCAGCCCGGGGGGGGGTACAAACTATGGCTACACCTTC
CDR3: CASSPGGGTNYGYTF

V: TRBV30
D: .
size: few
J: TRBJ2-1
DNA: TGTGCCTGGAACCGGGCGGGGTACAATGAGCAGTTCTTC
CDR3: CAWNRAGYNEQFF